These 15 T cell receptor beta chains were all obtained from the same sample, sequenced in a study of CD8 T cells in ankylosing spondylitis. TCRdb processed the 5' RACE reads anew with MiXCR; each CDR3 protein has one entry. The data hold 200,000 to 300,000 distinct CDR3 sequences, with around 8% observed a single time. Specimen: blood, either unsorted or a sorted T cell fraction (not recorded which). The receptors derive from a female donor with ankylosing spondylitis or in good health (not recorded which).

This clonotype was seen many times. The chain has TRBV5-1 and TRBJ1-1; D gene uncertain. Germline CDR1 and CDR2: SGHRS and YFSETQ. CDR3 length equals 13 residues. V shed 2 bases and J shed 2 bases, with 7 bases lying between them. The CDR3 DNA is TGCGCCAGCAGCTTCGGCCCCAACACTGAAGCTTTCTTT. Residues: CASSFGPNTEAFF. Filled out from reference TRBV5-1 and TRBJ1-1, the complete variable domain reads KAGVTQTPRYLIKTRGQQVTLSCSPISGHRSVSWYQQTPGQGLQFLFEYFSETQRNKGNFPGRFSGRQFSNSRSEMNVSTLELGDSALYLCASSFGPNTEAFFGQGTRLTVV.

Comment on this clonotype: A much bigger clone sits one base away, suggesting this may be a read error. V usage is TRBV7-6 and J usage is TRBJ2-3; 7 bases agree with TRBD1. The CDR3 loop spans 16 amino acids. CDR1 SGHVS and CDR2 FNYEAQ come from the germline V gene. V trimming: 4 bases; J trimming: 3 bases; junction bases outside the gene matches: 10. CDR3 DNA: TGTGCCAGCAGCTCCCCGACAGGGAGTCGTACAGATACGCAGTATTTT. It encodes CASSSPTGSRTDTQYF.

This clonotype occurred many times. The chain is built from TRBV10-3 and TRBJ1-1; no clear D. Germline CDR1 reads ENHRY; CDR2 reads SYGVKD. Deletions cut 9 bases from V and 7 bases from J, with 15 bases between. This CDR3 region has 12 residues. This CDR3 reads CAIRQYSGEAFF. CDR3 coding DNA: TGTGCCATACGACAATATTCCGGTGAAGCTTTCTTT.

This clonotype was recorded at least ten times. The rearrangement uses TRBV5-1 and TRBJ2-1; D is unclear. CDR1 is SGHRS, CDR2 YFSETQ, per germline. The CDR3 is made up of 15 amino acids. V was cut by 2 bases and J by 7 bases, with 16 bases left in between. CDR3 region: CASSFGRPLGNEQFF. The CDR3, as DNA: TGCGCCAGCAGCTTCGGACGGCCCTTGGGGAATGAGCAGTTCTTC.

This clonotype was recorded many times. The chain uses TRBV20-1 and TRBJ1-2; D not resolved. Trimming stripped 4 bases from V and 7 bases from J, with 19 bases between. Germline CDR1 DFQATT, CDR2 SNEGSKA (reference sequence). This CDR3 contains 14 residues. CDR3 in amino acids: CSATGGFLDPGYTF. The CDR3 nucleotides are TGCAGTGCTACAGGAGGCTTCTTAGATCCTGGCTACACCTTC.

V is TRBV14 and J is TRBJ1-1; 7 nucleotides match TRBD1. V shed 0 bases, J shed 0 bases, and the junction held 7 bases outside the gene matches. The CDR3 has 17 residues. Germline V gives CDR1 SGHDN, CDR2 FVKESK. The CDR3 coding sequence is TGTGCCAGCAGCCAAGAGGGGACAGATTCTATGAACACTGAAGCTTTCTTT. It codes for CASSQEGTDSMNTEAFF.

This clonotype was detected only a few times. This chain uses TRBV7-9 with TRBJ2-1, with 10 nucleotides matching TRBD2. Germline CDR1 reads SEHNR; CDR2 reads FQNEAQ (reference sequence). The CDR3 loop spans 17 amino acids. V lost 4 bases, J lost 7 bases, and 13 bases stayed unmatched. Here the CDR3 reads CASSSRTSGPRPNEQFF. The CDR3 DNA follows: TGTGCCAGCAGCTCCCGGACTAGCGGACCCCGCCCGAATGAGCAGTTCTTC.

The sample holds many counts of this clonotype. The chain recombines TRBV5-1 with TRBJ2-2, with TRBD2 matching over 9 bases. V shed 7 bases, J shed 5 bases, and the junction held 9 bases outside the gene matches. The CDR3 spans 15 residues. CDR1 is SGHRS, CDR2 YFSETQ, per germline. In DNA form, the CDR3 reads TGCGCCAGCTCAATTAGCGGGGGCGGAACCGGGGAGCTGTTTTTT. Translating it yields CASSISGGGTGELFF.

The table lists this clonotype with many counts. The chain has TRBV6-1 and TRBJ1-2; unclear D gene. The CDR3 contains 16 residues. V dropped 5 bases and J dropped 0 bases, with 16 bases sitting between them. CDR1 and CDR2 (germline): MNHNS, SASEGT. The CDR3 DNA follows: TGTGCCAGCAGTCCCACAACCCGACCTCCTAACTATGGCTACACCTTC. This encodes CASSPTTRPPNYGYTF.

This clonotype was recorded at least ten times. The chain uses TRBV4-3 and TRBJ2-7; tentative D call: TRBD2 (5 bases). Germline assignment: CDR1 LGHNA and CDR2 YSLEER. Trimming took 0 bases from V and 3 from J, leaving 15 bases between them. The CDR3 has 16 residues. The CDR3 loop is CASSQEMTNAFYEQYF. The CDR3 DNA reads TGCGCCAGCAGCCAAGAGATGACTAACGCCTTCTACGAGCAGTACTTC.

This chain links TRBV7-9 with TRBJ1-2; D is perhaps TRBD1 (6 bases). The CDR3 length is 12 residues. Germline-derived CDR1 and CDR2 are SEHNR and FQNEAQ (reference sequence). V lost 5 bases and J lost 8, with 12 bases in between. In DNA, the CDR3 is TGTGCCAGCAGCAGACAGGATTGGGGCTACACCTTC. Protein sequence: CASSRQDWGYTF.

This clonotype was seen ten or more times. The CDR3 sequence is CASSRGGSYEQYF. The CDR3 DNA is TGTGCCAGCAGTAGGGGGGGTTCCTACGAGCAGTACTTC. The V gene is TRBV6-6, the J gene TRBJ2-7; D is possibly TRBD2 (7 bases). The V end was cut by 5 bases, the J end by 1 base, with 9 bases between. Per germline, CDR1 MNHNY and CDR2 SVGAGI (reference sequence). CDR3 size: 13 residues.

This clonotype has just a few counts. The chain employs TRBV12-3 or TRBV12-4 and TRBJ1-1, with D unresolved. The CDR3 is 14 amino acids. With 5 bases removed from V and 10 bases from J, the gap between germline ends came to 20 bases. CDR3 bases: TGTGCCAGCAGTCTTCTTAGACTTTCGTCCGGAGCTTTCTTT. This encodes CASSLLRLSSGAFF.

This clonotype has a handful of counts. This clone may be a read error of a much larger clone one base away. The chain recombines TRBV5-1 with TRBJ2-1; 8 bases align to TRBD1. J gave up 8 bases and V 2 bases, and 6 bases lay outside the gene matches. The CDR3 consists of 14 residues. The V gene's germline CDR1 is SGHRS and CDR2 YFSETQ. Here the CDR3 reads CASSLSAGGDEQFF. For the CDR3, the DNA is TGCGCCAGCAGCTTATCGGCAGGGGGCGATGAGCAGTTCTTC.

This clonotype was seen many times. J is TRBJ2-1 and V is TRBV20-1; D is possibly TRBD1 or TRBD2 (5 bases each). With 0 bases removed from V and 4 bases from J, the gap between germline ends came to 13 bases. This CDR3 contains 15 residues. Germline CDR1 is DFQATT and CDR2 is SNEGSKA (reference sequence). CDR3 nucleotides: TGCAGTGCTAGAGATCTCGGGGCCCAGTACAATGAGCAGTTCTTC. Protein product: CSARDLGAQYNEQFF.